The 17 T cell receptor beta chains below all came from one sample that was sequenced in a study of CXCR3-negative and CXCR3-positive naive CD8 T cells. Libraries were UMI-labeled 5' RACE TRB cDNA. Each CDR3 protein gets one entry in TCRdb, which reprocessed the 5' RACE reads and gives no DNA. The listing records some 8,000 distinct CDR3 sequences. The sample taken for sequencing was naive CXCR3- CD8+ T cells from blood. Regarding subset: CD45RO-CCR7+CD27+CD95- naive CD8+ T cells lacking CXCR3 (TNR3-). All receptors come from a human donor in good health. Some clones in this sample may be carry-over from other donors' samples.

The chain combines TRBV4-1 with TRBJ2-5. The CDR3 runs 14 residues. The germline gives CDR1 MGHRA, CDR2 YSYEKL. The CDR3 loop is CASSLNRYQETQYF.

This CDR3 reads CASGGQGSYEQYF. The chain joins TRBV28 to TRBJ2-7; checking the TCRdb D call of TRBD1 is not possible without DNA. The CDR3 length is 13 residues. CDR1 is MDHEN and CDR2 is SYDVKM in the germline V gene. Full variable domain (rest looked up from reference TRBV28 and TRBJ2-7): DVKVTQSSRYLVKRTGEKVFLECVQDMDHENMFWYRQDPGLGLRLIYFSYDVKMKEKGDIPEGYSVSREKKERFSLILESASTNQTSMYLCASGGQGSYEQYFGPGTRLTVT.

This chain joins TRBV24-1 and TRBJ2-1; TCRdb calls TRBD2, which cannot be checked without DNA. Germline V gene lookup returns CDR1 KGHDR and CDR2 SFDVKD. This CDR3 region has 14 residues. CDR3 sequence: CATAGTSGYNEQFF.

Considering frequency, this clonotype is medium-sized. The chain has TRBV25-1 and TRBJ2-7. Germline V gene data show CDR1 as MGHDK and CDR2 as SYGVNS. This CDR3 has 14 amino acids. This chain's CDR3 is CASSIDRTPYEQYF.

In terms of frequency, this clonotype is medium-sized (0.01 to 0.1%). V usage is TRBV29-1 and J usage is TRBJ2-5. The CDR3 has 13 residues. Germline V gene data show CDR1 as SQVTM and CDR2 as ANQGSEA. CDR3 residues: CSVELRNQETQYF.

By frequency, this clonotype is medium-sized. J is TRBJ2-7 and V is TRBV11-2. The CDR3 is made up of 13 amino acids. The germline V gene encodes CDR1 SGHAT and CDR2 FQNNGV. The chain's CDR3 is CASSLGRAYEQYF.

This rearrangement joins TRBV3-1 to TRBJ2-7; TCRdb's D gene call, TRBD2, goes unchecked for lack of DNA. This CDR3 is built from 15 residues. Germline V gene lookup returns CDR1 LGHDT and CDR2 YNNKEL (reference sequence). This CDR3 is CASSQAGLAIYEQYF.

J is TRBJ2-2 and V is TRBV21-1; the TCRdb D gene call, TRBD1, has no DNA to confirm it. TRBV21-1 is a pseudogene segment. CDR3 size: 20 residues. The CDR3 spells CASRTHRDRGLPQLTGELFF.

The chain couples TRBV21-1 to TRBJ2-2. TRBV21-1 is assigned pseudogene status. The CDR3 is 16 amino acids. CDR3: CASSKPLRADTGELFF.

By frequency, this clonotype is medium-sized. The V and J genes are TRBV29-1 and TRBJ1-5; TCRdb reports TRBD1, a call that lacks DNA to check it against. Looked up from germline, CDR1 is SQVTM and CDR2 is ANQGSEA. The CDR3 spans 13 residues. The CDR3 sequence is CSAQTGSDQPQHF.

This clonotype is classed as medium-sized (0.01 to 0.1%) by frequency. V and J are TRBV7-3 and TRBJ2-3. Germline V gene data show CDR1 as SGHTA and CDR2 as FQGTGA. The CDR3 contains 15 residues. The CDR3 sequence: CASSSSVGSTDTQYF.

This chain joins TRBV7-7 and TRBJ2-2. The CDR3 length is 13 residues. CDR1 and CDR2 (germline): SSHAT, FNYEAQ (reference sequence). CDR3: CASSTDFTGELFF. Full variable domain (rest looked up from reference TRBV7-7 and TRBJ2-2): GAGVSQSPRYKVTKRGQDVTLRCDPISSHATLYWYQQALGQGPEFLTYFNYEAQPDKSGLPSDRFSAERPEGSISTLTIQRTEQRDSAMYRCASSTDFTGELFFGEGSRLTVL.

The rearrangement uses TRBV7-9 and TRBJ2-7; TCRdb selects TRBD2, and the lack of DNA leaves this call unchecked. The CDR3 has 16 residues. The germline V gene has CDR1 SEHNR and CDR2 FQNEAQ (reference sequence). The CDR3 sequence is CASSPPGGASSYEQYF. Based on the CDR3 plus reference TRBV7-9 and TRBJ2-7, the full variable domain is DTGVSQNPRHKITKRGQNVTFRCDPISEHNRLYWYRQTLGQGPEFLTYFQNEAQLEKSRLLSDRFSAERPKGSFSTLEIQRTEQGDSAMYLCASSPPGGASSYEQYFGPGTRLTVT.

Frequency places this clonotype as medium-sized (0.01 to 0.1%). The chain carries TRBV20-1 and TRBJ1-1; TCRdb lists TRBD1, though no DNA is available to test this call. The V gene's germline CDR1 is DFQATT and CDR2 SNEGSKA (reference sequence). The CDR3 is 13 residues long. The CDR3 is CSAREGELTEAFF.

The chain employs TRBV5-8 and TRBJ2-7; TCRdb picks TRBD1, but there is no DNA to check that call. CDR1 SGHTS and CDR2 YDEGEE come from the germline V gene. CDR3 length: 13 amino acids. This CDR3 is CASSPTGWLEQYF.

This clonotype is deemed medium-sized by its frequency. The chain carries TRBV6-2 or TRBV6-3 and TRBJ2-3; TCRdb reports TRBD2, a call that lacks DNA to check it against. Per the germline V gene, CDR1 is MNHEY and CDR2 is SVGEGT. The CDR3 runs to 15 residues. The CDR3 loop reads CASSWKSGGSDTQYF.

In terms of frequency, this clonotype is medium-sized. The chain links TRBV5-1 to TRBJ2-1; there is no DNA to check the TCRdb D call of TRBD1. The CDR3 contains 17 residues. Germline CDR1 is SGHRS and CDR2 is YFSETQ. CDR3 amino acids: CASSLRGGPRPNNEQFF.